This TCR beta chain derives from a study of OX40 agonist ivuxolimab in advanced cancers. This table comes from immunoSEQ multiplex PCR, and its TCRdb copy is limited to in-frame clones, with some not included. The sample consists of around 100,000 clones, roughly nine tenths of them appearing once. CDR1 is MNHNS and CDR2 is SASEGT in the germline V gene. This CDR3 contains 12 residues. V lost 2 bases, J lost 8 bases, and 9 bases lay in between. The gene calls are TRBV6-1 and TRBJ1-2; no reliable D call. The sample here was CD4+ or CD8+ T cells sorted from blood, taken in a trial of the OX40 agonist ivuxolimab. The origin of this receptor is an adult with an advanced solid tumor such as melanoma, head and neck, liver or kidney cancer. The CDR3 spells CASSEQSIGYTF. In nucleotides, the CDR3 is TGTGCCAGCAGTGAACAGAGTATAGGCTACACCTTC.